The rows below give T cell receptor beta chains drawn from one sample of a study of cytomegalovirus exposure and HLA in healthy donors. Clones were read by immunoSEQ multiplex PCR, and TCRdb kept only the in-frame ones, dropping some. Among 150,000 to 200,000 clones, 80% to 90% were seen once, and the ten largest hold about 9.3%. Sequencing was carried out using PBMCs. The receptors shown here come from a man younger than 35 in good health and CMV-seropositive. Each CDR3 is given with its conserved first and last residue. D genes are given only for firm matches. The size field is filled for only some rows; it gives once, few, many or a size class.

j_call,clone_size,v_call,d_call,cdr3_nt,cdr3_aa
TRBJ2-7,-,TRBV6-5,-,TGTGCCAGCAGGGGACACGAGCAGTACTTC,CASRGHEQYF
TRBJ2-7,-,TRBV6-5,-,TGTGCCAGCAGTTACTCCGGGGTCATCCTCTCCTACGAGCAGTACTTC,CASSYSGVILSYEQYF
TRBJ2-5,-,TRBV5-1,-,TGCGCCAGCAGCTTAGGCAGCGGCCAAGAGACCCAGTACTTC,CASSLGSGQETQYF
TRBJ2-4,-,TRBV28,TRBD1,TGTGCCAGCAGTTTAGGGACAGGGAACATTCAGTACTTC,CASSLGTGNIQYF
TRBJ1-2,-,TRBV5-1,TRBD1,TGCGCCAGCAGCTTGGGAACAGGGGGAGGCTATGGCTACACCTTC,CASSLGTGGGYGYTF
TRBJ2-4,-,TRBV9,-,TGTGCCAGCAGCGCCGGGATAGCCAAAAACATTCAGTACTTC,CASSAGIAKNIQYF
TRBJ2-1,once,TRBV4-3,TRBD2,TGCGCCAGCAGCCAAACCCAGACTAGCGGGGGCCCCTACAATGAGCAGTTCTTC,CASSQTQTSGGPYNEQFF
TRBJ1-2,-,TRBV10-3,TRBD1,TGTGCCATCAGGGCAGGGGGCCAAGGGCAAGGCTACACCTTC,CAIRAGGQGQGYTF
TRBJ1-1,-,TRBV29-1,-,TGCAGCGTTGAACCAGAGATGAGGTTGAACACTGAAGCTTTCTTT,CSVEPEMRLNTEAFF
TRBJ1-5,-,TRBV5-1,-,TGCGCCAGCAGCTTGTTGCCCGGGGGCAATCAGCCCCAGCATTTT,CASSLLPGGNQPQHF
TRBJ2-2,-,TRBV7-7,-,TGTGCTAGCAGCACCTTACAGAACACCGGGGAGCTGTTTTTT,CASSTLQNTGELFF
TRBJ2-5,-,TRBV7-9,TRBD1,TGTTCCAGCAGCTTGGACAGGGGTGAGACCCAGTACTTC,CSSSLDRGETQYF
TRBJ2-2,-,TRBV14,TRBD1,TGTGCCAGCAGTTGGGGACAGCCGAACACCGGGGAGCTGTTTTTT,CASSWGQPNTGELFF
TRBJ2-1,-,TRBV5-1,TRBD2,TGCGCCAGCAGCTTGTGGTCTAGCGGGGGGGCGACCTACAATGAGCAGTTCTTC,CASSLWSSGGATYNEQFF
TRBJ2-7,-,TRBV5-1,-,TGCGCCAGCAGCCCCGCAGGGGTTCCCTACGAGCAGTACTTC,CASSPAGVPYEQYF
TRBJ2-1,-,TRBV9,TRBD2,TGTGCCAGCAGCGGGGGACTAGCGGGGTACAATGAGCAGTTCTTC,CASSGGLAGYNEQFF
TRBJ2-3,-,TRBV7-8,TRBD1,TGTGCCAGCAGCTTAGACAGGGGGGGCACAGATACGCAGTATTTT,CASSLDRGGTDTQYF
TRBJ1-1,-,TRBV18,TRBD1,TGTGCCAGCTCACCACCGACAGGGGTGAACACTGAAGCTTTCTTT,CASSPPTGVNTEAFF
TRBJ1-1,-,TRBV5-1,TRBD1,TGCGCCAGCAGCGAACAGGGGGCATCTGAAGCTTTCTTT,CASSEQGASEAFF
TRBJ1-3,-,TRBV2,-,TGTGCCAGCAGTGAACGGGAGGGACCTGTCGGAAACACCATATATTTT,CASSEREGPVGNTIYF